This T cell receptor (beta chain) was retrieved from a study of T cells after yellow fever vaccination. The overall study: Some fractions had low cell numbers, and these were prepared with SMART-Seq v4 Ultra Low Input.

The CDR3 length is 16 residues. Germline CDR1 and CDR2: MDHEN and SYDVKM. V shed 5 bases and J shed 1 base, with 17 bases lying between them. It was through 5'RACE template switching that TCR cDNA was made, with a universal primer site and UMIs added. Each CDR3 protein is one row after TCRdb ran MiXCR on the 5' RACE reads. The sample lists about 99,000 distinct CDR3 sequences; 5.8% were seen once. Findings and limits, study-wide: Peaking faster, on day 5 versus 15, the secondary response was nonetheless weaker.

As concerns this clonotype: Antigen specificity is unknown.

Sequenced here: CD8+ T cells sorted from PBMCs, sampled 10 days after the yellow fever booster vaccination. This chain connects TRBV28 to TRBJ2-5; possible D gene TRBD1, 6 bases. This TCR was recovered from a man aged 18 to 29 who received the YFV17D yellow fever vaccine. The CDR3 here is CASSPMTGTLQETQYF. Written as DNA, the CDR3 is TGTGCCAGCAGTCCCATGACAGGCACTCTCCAAGAGACCCAGTACTTC. The whole variable domain, filled in from reference TRBV28 and TRBJ2-5, reads DVKVTQSSRYLVKRTGEKVFLECVQDMDHENMFWYRQDPGLGLRLIYFSYDVKMKEKGDIPEGYSVSREKKERFSLILESASTNQTSMYLCASSPMTGTLQETQYFGPGTRLLVL.